What follows is one TCR beta chain and its context. V was trimmed by 5 bases and J by 12 bases, leaving 19 bases between them. CDR3 size: 13 residues. Germline V gives CDR1 SGHAT, CDR2 FQNNGV. The source of the sample is a study of identical twins. A single record per CDR3 protein comes from TCRdb applying MiXCR to the 5' RACE reads. The sample holds under 250,000 distinct CDR3 sequences; about 7.5% are singletons and the top ten take around 5%. Healthy Caucasians alone served as donors. In addition, the sample was reused for a study of yellow fever vaccine responses in identical twins.

The sequence was obtained from a woman between 18 and 30 years old in good health. Sample: CD8+ T cells sorted from blood. J is TRBJ1-2 and V is TRBV11-2; a weak D match, TRBD1 (6 bases). In nucleotides, the CDR3 is TGTGCCAGCAGCCTCACCGGGGGGCCCCGCGACACCTTC. It translates to CASSLTGGPRDTF.